This T cell receptor beta chain appears in the sequencing data of a study of identical twins. Each CDR3 protein gets one entry after TCRdb re-called the 5' RACE reads with MiXCR. The sample holds fewer than 250,000 distinct CDR3 sequences, 6% to 8% seen once. Everyone who gave samples was a healthy Caucasian. Regarding the study as a whole: For cord blood, abundant beta clonotypes had fewer insertions, unlike memory repertoires, which showed none. Excess sharing by twins proved weaker in beta out-of-frame sequences.

Germline V gene lookup returns CDR1 SGHRS and CDR2 YFSETQ. CDR3 size: 15 residues. The V end was cut by 7 bases, the J end by 4 bases, with 19 bases between. Turning to this clonotype: Its antigen is as yet unknown.

The data were also submitted as part of a second study, on yellow fever vaccine responses in identical twins.

The sequence was obtained from a woman under 30 in good health. The sequencing sample was made of CD8+ T cells sorted from blood. This rearrangement joins TRBV5-1 to TRBJ2-3; D is unclear. The CDR3 protein is CASSLDVPLSDTQYF. The CDR3 DNA reads as TGCGCCAGCTCCCTTGACGTCCCGCTGTCAGATACGCAGTATTTT.